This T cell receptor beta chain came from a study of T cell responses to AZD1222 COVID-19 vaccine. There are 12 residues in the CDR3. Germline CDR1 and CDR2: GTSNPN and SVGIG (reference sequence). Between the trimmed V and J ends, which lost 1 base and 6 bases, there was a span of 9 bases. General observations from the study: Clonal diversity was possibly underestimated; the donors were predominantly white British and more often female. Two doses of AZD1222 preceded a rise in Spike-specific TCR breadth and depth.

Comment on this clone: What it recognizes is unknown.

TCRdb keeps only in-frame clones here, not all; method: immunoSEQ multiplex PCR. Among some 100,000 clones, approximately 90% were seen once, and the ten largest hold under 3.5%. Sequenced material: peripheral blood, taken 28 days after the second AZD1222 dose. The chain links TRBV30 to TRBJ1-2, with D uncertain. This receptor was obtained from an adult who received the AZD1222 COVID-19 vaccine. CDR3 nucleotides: TGTGCCTGGAGTGGGGGAGGAGATGGCTACACCTTC. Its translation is CAWSGGGDGYTF. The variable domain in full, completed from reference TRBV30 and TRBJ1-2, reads SQTIHQWPATLVQPVGSPLSLECTVEGTSNPNLYWYRQAAGRGLQLLFYSVGIGQISSEVPQNLSASRPQDRQFILSSKKLLLSDSGFYLCAWSGGGDGYTFGSGTRLTVV.